This T cell receptor (beta chain) comes out of a study of blood T cell repertoires in COVID-19. Authors' methods: Reference gene primers were amplified, and this amplification served to estimate nucleated cell counts. Assay: immunoSEQ multiplex PCR; the TCRdb copy retains only in-frame clones and omits some. V and J calls and clone size follow that table, whereas D and trimming were derived from the DNA. The sample shows some 190,000 clones, roughly 88% of them seen only once. V lost 8 bases to trimming and J lost 5 bases; unmatched junction nucleotides: 3. Germline assignment: CDR1 KGHSH and CDR2 LQKENI. The CDR3 extends over 11 amino acids. In its sample, this clone was seen a few times.

The chain has TRBV18 and TRBJ2-7; 7 bases map to TRBD2. The origin of this receptor is a man aged 60 to 69 with acute or convalescent COVID-19. Sample: peripheral blood. The CDR3 DNA sequence: TGTGCCAGCGGGGAGGGGCACGAGCAGTACTTC. Amino acids: CASGEGHEQYF.